The 26 T cell receptor beta chains listed next were all sequenced from one sample in a study of T cell responses to AZD1222 COVID-19 vaccine. Produced via immunoSEQ multiplex PCR; TCRdb's table is partial and in-frame only. The sample holds tens of thousands of clones; around 86% are singletons and the top ten take roughly 6%. The input for sequencing was peripheral blood, taken on day 0 of AZD1222 vaccination. These receptors were obtained from an adult in good health.

The rearrangement joins TRBV2 to TRBJ2-5; no firm D call. The V gene lost 1 base and the J gene lost 6 bases, with 0 bases spanning the gap. The CDR3 is 10 residues long. The V gene's germline CDR1 is SNHLY and CDR2 FYNNEI. CDR3 sequence (DNA): TGTGCCAGCAGTGAAGAGACCCAGTACTTC. The encoded protein is CASSEETQYF.

The chain carries TRBV6-6 and TRBJ2-7; 9 bases match TRBD1. The length of the CDR3 is 15 residues. V shed 7 bases, J shed 3 bases, and the junction held 10 bases outside the gene matches. The germline V gene encodes CDR1 MNHNY and CDR2 SVGAGI (reference sequence). CDR3 region: CASTRMPGQGYEQYF. Written as DNA, the CDR3 is TGTGCCAGCACCCGAATGCCGGGACAGGGCTACGAGCAGTACTTC.

As concerns this clone: The junction departs from germline at one end; a sequencing error may be responsible. The rearrangement uses TRBV7-2 and TRBJ2-5, with 8 bases identical to TRBD1. This CDR3 is 14 amino acids long. CDR1 and CDR2 (germline): SGHTA, FQGNSA. CDR3 loop: CASSLGQGVRTQYF. The CDR3 nucleotides read TGTGCCAGCAGTTTAGGACAGGGAGTTAGGACCCAGTACTTC.

In nucleotides, the CDR3 is TGTGCCAGCAGCTTGATGGAGGAGCAGTACTTC. Residues: CASSLMEEQYF. V is TRBV5-4 and J is TRBJ2-7, with D unclear. V dropped 1 base and J dropped 7 bases, with 6 bases sitting between them. The V gene's germline CDR1 is SGHNT and CDR2 YYREEE (reference sequence). The CDR3 consists of 11 residues.

The chain is built from TRBV27 and TRBJ1-6; D call uncertain. V shed 1 base and J shed 7 bases, with 8 bases lying between them. There are 14 residues in the CDR3. From germline, CDR1 is MNHEY and CDR2 SMNVEV (reference sequence). The CDR3 nucleotides read TGTGCCAGCAGTTTATACGGGCCCAATTCACCCCTCCACTTT. Translating it yields CASSLYGPNSPLHF.

This chain uses TRBV5-6 with TRBJ1-6; perhaps TRBD1 as D (5 bases). The V end lost 5 bases, the J end lost 10 bases, and 16 bases lay between the germline ends. Germline-derived CDR1 and CDR2 are SGHDT and YYEEEE. The CDR3 covers 14 residues. CDR3 in amino acids: CASSPGQRSSPLHF. CDR3 nucleotides: TGTGCCAGCAGTCCGGGGCAGCGTAGCTCACCCCTCCACTTT. The variable domain in full, completed from reference TRBV5-6 and TRBJ1-6, reads DAGVTQSPTHLIKTRGQQVTLRCSPKSGHDTVSWYQQALGQGPQFIFQYYEEEERQRGNFPDRFSGHQFPNYSSELNVNALLLGDSALYLCASSPGQRSSPLHFGNGTRLTVT.

CDR3 protein: CASSGHYASNYGYTF. CDR3 nucleotide sequence: TGTGCCAGCAGTGGCCATTACGCCTCTAACTATGGCTACACCTTC. The V and J genes are TRBV27 and TRBJ1-2, with no clear D. The CDR3 runs 15 residues. Germline V gene sequence: CDR1 MNHEY, CDR2 SMNVEV (reference sequence). Trimming took off 5 bases at V and 0 bases at J, with 13 bases between the two ends.

This rearrangement joins TRBV24-1 to TRBJ1-2; TRBD1 aligns across 7 bases. The CDR3 is 14 residues long. With 5 bases clipped from V and 5 bases from J, the junction kept 7 bases outside the gene matches. CDR1 KGHDR and CDR2 SFDVKD come from the germline V gene. The CDR3 DNA sequence: TGTGCCACCAGTGCCATGGGACAGCCTTATGGCTACACCTTC. Protein product: CATSAMGQPYGYTF.

This clone occurred a few times. V usage is TRBV7-9 and J usage is TRBJ2-7, with D unclear. V was cut by 0 bases and J by 3 bases, with 12 bases left in between. Germline V gene lookup returns CDR1 SEHNR and CDR2 FQNEAQ (reference sequence). The CDR3 has 15 amino acids. The CDR3: CASSLAAGADYEQYF. The CDR3 nucleotides read TGTGCCAGCAGCTTAGCAGCTGGAGCAGACTACGAGCAGTACTTC.

The rearrangement links TRBV18 to TRBJ2-7; the D call may be TRBD1 or TRBD2 (5 bases each). Trimming took 0 bases from V and 6 from J, leaving 18 bases between them. CDR1 is KGHSH and CDR2 is LQKENI in the germline V gene. CDR3 size: 16 residues. The CDR3, as DNA: TGTGCCAGCTCACCACCGGGAGTGGGTCAAAGGGGCGAGCAGTACTTC. It encodes CASSPPGVGQRGEQYF.

V usage is TRBV18 and J usage is TRBJ2-2, with unresolved D. Deletions cut 5 bases from V and 2 bases from J, with 9 bases between. CDR1 is KGHSH and CDR2 is LQKENI in the germline V gene. The CDR3 has 14 amino acids. CDR3 in DNA: TGTGCCAGCTCATCGGACCTTAACACCGGGGAGCTGTTTTTT. Translating gives CASSSDLNTGELFF.

CDR3 DNA: TGTGCCAGCAGCAGGGACAGCCACCCTAACACTGAAGCTTTCTTT. Translated: CASSRDSHPNTEAFF. The V call is TRBV7-8, the J call TRBJ1-1; the match to TRBD1 covers 7 bases. V trimming: 5 bases; J trimming: 2 bases; junction bases outside the gene matches: 8. This CDR3 is built from 15 residues. Germline V gene lookup returns CDR1 SGHVS and CDR2 FQNEAQ.

The chain is built from TRBV5-4 and TRBJ1-2, with no clear D. CDR3 length: 15 residues. V was clipped by 0 bases and J by 2 bases, with 11 bases between them. The germline CDR1 and CDR2 sequences are SGHNT and YYREEE (reference sequence). The CDR3, as DNA: TGTGCCAGCAGCTTGGACACGGGATTCAACTATGGCTACACCTTC. This sequence encodes CASSLDTGFNYGYTF.

The chain joins TRBV2 to TRBJ1-2; D call uncertain. CDR3 size: 11 residues. V was trimmed by 6 bases and J by 2 bases, leaving 4 bases between them. Germline CDR1 SNHLY, CDR2 FYNNEI. CDR3 protein: CASRRNYGYTF. DNA of the CDR3: TGTGCCAGCAGAAGAAACTATGGCTACACCTTC.

This rearrangement joins TRBV3-1 (or the pseudogene TRBV3-2) to TRBJ2-5, with 7 bases aligning to TRBD2. Per the germline V gene, CDR1 is LGHDT and CDR2 is YNNKEL (reference sequence). The V segment lost 3 bases and the J segment 5 bases; nucleotides outside the gene matches: 12. The CDR3 covers 16 residues. CDR3 coding DNA: TGTGCCAGCAGCCACCCGAGACTAGCCGGCCTTGAGACCCAGTACTTC. It yields the protein CASSHPRLAGLETQYF.

This clone was recorded once. V is TRBV6-2 or TRBV6-3 and J is TRBJ2-1; 9 positions agree with TRBD2. The CDR3 is 16 amino acids. J lost 3 bases, V lost 2 bases, and 5 bases had no gene match. Germline-derived CDR1 and CDR2 are MNHEY and SVGEGT. The CDR3 loop reads CASSYPSGNFYNEQFF. The DNA of the CDR3 is TGTGCCAGCAGTTACCCTAGCGGGAACTTCTACAATGAGCAGTTCTTC.

The chain employs TRBV19 and TRBJ1-1; D not certain. Germline V CDR1 and CDR2: LNHDA, SQIVND (reference sequence). Trimming took 0 bases from V and 0 from J, leaving 17 bases between them. The CDR3 is 18 amino acids. In DNA form, the CDR3 reads TGTGCCAGTAGTATAGATCGGAATTCTCTCCGGCTGAACACTGAAGCTTTCTTT. Its protein is CASSIDRNSLRLNTEAFF.

This clone was observed once. The chain recombines TRBV15 with TRBJ2-5, with 9 bases identical to TRBD1. Germline V CDR1 and CDR2: LNHNV, YYDKDF (reference sequence). The junction had 7 bases not matched to a gene; V was cut back by 0 bases and J by 5 bases. This CDR3 contains 16 residues. In nucleotides, the CDR3 is TGTGCCACCAGCAGAGACTTGGGGACAGGGTCCGAGACCCAGTACTTC. It codes for CATSRDLGTGSETQYF. The full variable domain, completed using reference TRBV15 and TRBJ2-5, is DAMVIQNPRYQVTQFGKPVTLSCSQTLNHNVMYWYQQKSSQAPKLLFHYYDKDFNNEADTPDNFQSRRPNTSFCFLDIRSPGLGDTAMYLCATSRDLGTGSETQYFGPGTRLLVL.

The chain carries TRBV6-5 and TRBJ1-5; 7 positions match TRBD1. Germline assignment: CDR1 MNHEY and CDR2 SVGAGI. The V and J ends lost 6 bases and 4 bases, in that order; junction bases with no gene match: 6. The CDR3 spans 14 residues. Here the CDR3 reads CASRGTQGNQPQHF. The CDR3 DNA follows: TGTGCCAGCAGGGGGACACAGGGGAATCAGCCCCAGCATTTT.

The chain couples TRBV11-3 to TRBJ2-1, with TRBD2 identical over 8 bases. CDR1 and CDR2 from the germline V gene are SGHNT and YENEEA. J gave up 7 bases and V 5 bases, and 10 bases lay outside the gene matches. The length of the CDR3 is 15 residues. The DNA for the CDR3 is TGTGCCAGCAGCCGACTCGGTGGCGGGGGGAATGAGCAGTTCTTC. Protein sequence: CASSRLGGGGNEQFF.

J is TRBJ2-2 and V is TRBV12-3 or TRBV12-4, with unresolved D. This CDR3 spans 13 amino acids. Trimming removed 9 bases from V and 1 base from J, with 9 bases in between. The DNA for the CDR3 is TGTGCCAGTACCCGACAGAACACCGGGGAGCTGTTTTTT. This codes for CASTRQNTGELFF.

The rearrangement joins TRBV7-8 to TRBJ1-4; D is ambiguous. The CDR3 contains 18 residues. V lost 1 base and J 4 bases, leaving 19 bases between the germline ends. Germline V gene data show CDR1 as SGHVS and CDR2 as FQNEAQ. CDR3 loop: CASSLGAYAQALNEKLFF. The CDR3 region has the DNA TGTGCCAGCAGCTTAGGGGCGTACGCCCAAGCCCTTAATGAAAAACTGTTTTTT.

The chain joins TRBV9 to TRBJ2-5; D gene uncertain. Germline V gene sequence: CDR1 SGDLS, CDR2 YYNGEE. The CDR3 sequence is 14 residues long. V was shortened by 0 bases and J by 0 bases, with 6 bases between the two germline ends. The CDR3 DNA follows: TGTGCCAGCAGCGTAGGGGTGAACCAAGAGACCCAGTACTTC. Its translation: CASSVGVNQETQYF.

The rearrangement joins TRBV2 to TRBJ1-5; 7 nucleotides line up with TRBD1. Germline values: CDR1 SNHLY, CDR2 FYNNEI. The V gene end was trimmed by 10 bases and the J gene end by 0 bases; junction bases not matched to a gene: 12. The CDR3 is made up of 16 amino acids. As DNA, the CDR3 is TGTGCCACCCCCCGGGACAGATTATATAGCAATCAGCCCCAGCATTTT. Translating it yields CATPRDRLYSNQPQHF.

The chain couples TRBV4-3 to TRBJ2-1; TRBD2 matches at 9 bases. The CDR3 extends over 21 amino acids. Germline values: CDR1 LGHNA, CDR2 YSLEER. J lost 4 bases, V lost 5 bases, and 24 bases had no gene match. Here the CDR3 reads CASSTTLSGSRSSRLYNEQFF. DNA for the CDR3: TGCGCCAGCAGCACAACCCTTAGCGGGAGCCGGTCGTCCCGCCTTTACAATGAGCAGTTCTTC.

The chain is built from TRBV5-4 and TRBJ2-2, with D possibly TRBD2 on 6 matching bases. V lost 2 bases, J lost 4 bases, and 12 bases lay in between. This CDR3 comprises 15 residues. Germline CDR1 is SGHNT and CDR2 is YYREEE (reference sequence). CDR3: CASSFVGGPTGELFF. DNA for the CDR3: TGTGCCAGCAGCTTCGTGGGAGGACCCACCGGGGAGCTGTTTTTT.